This TCR beta chain came from a study of cytomegalovirus exposure and HLA in healthy donors. PCR primers comprised 60 Vbeta and 13 Jbeta primers. The data were produced by immunoSEQ multiplex PCR, yet TCRdb's version contains in-frame clones alone and is incomplete. The sample carries tens of thousands of clones, approximately 79% recorded once. The CDR3 covers 13 residues. CDR1 is SGHDT, CDR2 YYEEEE, per germline. V was trimmed by 4 bases and J by 2 bases, leaving 8 bases between them. This clonotype was sampled from a female donor in good health and CMV-seronegative. The J gene is TRBJ2-3, the V gene TRBV5-6; weak D call: TRBD1 (5 bases). The sequenced material came from PBMCs. CDR3 protein: CASSTTATDTQYF. Written as DNA, the CDR3 is TGTGCCAGCAGCACGACAGCCACAGATACGCAGTATTTT.